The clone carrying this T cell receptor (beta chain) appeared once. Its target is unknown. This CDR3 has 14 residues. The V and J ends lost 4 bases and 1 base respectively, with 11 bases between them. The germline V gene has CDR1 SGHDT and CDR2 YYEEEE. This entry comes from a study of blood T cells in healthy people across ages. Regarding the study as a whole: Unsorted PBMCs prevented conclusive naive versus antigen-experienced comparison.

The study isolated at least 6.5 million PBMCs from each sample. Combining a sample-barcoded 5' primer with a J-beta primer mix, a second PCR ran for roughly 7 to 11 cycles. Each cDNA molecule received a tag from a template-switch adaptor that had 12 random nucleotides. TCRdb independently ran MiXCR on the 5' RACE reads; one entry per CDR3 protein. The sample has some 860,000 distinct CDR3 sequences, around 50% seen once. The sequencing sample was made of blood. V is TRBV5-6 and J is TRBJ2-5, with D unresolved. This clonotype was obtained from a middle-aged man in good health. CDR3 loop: CASSQRHLQETQYF. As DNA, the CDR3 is TGTGCCAGCAGCCAGAGACACCTCCAAGAGACCCAGTACTTC.